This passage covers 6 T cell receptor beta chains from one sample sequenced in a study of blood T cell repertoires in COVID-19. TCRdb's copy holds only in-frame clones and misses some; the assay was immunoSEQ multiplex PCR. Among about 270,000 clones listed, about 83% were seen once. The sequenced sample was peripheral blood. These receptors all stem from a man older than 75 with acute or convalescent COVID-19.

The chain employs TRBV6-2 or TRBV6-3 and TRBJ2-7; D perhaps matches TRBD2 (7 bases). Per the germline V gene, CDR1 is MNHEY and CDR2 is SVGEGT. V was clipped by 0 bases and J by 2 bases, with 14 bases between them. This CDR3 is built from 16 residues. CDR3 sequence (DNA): TGTGCCAGCAGTTACTCGCCGGGGGGCCTTGCCTACGAGCAGTACTTC. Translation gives CASSYSPGGLAYEQYF.

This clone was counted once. CDR3 residues: CASSYRSGRVQETQYF. The CDR3 DNA is TGTGCCAGCAGTTACAGGAGCGGGAGGGTGCAAGAGACCCAGTACTTC. The V gene is TRBV6-2 or TRBV6-3, the J gene TRBJ2-5, with TRBD2 matching over 10 bases. Trimming at V came to 2 bases and at J to 2 bases, leaving 5 bases not matched to a gene. The germline V gene encodes CDR1 MNHEY and CDR2 SVGEGT. This CDR3 has 16 amino acids.

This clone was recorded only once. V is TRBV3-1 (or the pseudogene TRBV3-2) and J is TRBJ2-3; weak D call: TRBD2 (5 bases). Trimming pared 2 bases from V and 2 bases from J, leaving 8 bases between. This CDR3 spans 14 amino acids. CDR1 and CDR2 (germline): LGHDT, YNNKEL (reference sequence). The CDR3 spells CASSQSGTTDTQYF. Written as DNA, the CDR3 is TGTGCCAGCAGCCAAAGCGGAACCACAGATACGCAGTATTTT.

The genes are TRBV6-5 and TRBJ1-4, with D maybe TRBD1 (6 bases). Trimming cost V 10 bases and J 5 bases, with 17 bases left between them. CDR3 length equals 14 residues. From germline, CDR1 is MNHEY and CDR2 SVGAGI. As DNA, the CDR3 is TGTGCCACTCATAAACAGGGCCTCAATGAAAAACTGTTTTTT. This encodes CATHKQGLNEKLFF.

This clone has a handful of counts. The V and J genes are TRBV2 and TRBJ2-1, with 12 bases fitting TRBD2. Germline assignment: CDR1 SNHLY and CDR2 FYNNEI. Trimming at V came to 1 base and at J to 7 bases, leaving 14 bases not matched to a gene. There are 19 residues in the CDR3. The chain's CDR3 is CASSEVAAPSGGALNEQFF. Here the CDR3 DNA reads TGTGCCAGCAGTGAAGTTGCGGCACCTAGCGGGGGGGCCCTTAATGAGCAGTTCTTC.

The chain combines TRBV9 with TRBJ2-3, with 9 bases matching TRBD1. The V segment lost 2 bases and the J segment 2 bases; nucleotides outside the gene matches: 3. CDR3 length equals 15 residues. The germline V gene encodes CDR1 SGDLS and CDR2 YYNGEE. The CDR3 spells CASSVGQGFTDTQYF. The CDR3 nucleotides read TGTGCCAGCAGCGTTGGACAGGGGTTCACAGATACGCAGTATTTT.